Each of the 28 T cell receptor beta chains below was sequenced from the same sample in a study of regulatory T cells in long-lasting Graves disease. Time point denoted: persistent/refractory GD, antithyroid drugs over 5 years with positive TRAb. RNA extracted from PBMCs served as the sequencing template. Investigators prepared the TCR beta libraries by applying iRepertoire HTBI primers and Arm-PCR of CDR3 regions. One entry per CDR3 protein results from TCRdb running MiXCR on the multiplex PCR reads. The top ten hold less than 25% of the sample, which has fewer than 450,000 distinct CDR3 sequences, 20% seen once. Sequenced here: peripheral blood mononuclear cells (PBMCs), sampled when the disease was refractory, from a patient treated with antithyroid drugs. Receptor source: a female donor with Graves disease.

This clonotype was observed at least ten times. This chain joins TRBV27 and TRBJ2-7; the match to TRBD2 covers 12 bases. This CDR3 has 14 amino acids. The V gene end was trimmed by 0 bases and the J gene end by 7 bases; junction bases not matched to a gene: 1. Germline CDR1 is MNHEY and CDR2 is SMNVEV (reference sequence). The DNA of the CDR3 is TGTGCCAGCAGTTTATCCGGGACTAGCGGGGAGCAGTACTTC. This encodes CASSLSGTSGEQYF.

About this clonotype: Given the absence of the conserved phenylalanine or tryptophan at the CDR3 end, a read error is likely. The gene calls are TRBV4-2 and TRBJ1-2; D remains ambiguous. This CDR3 comprises 13 residues. CDR1 and CDR2 from the germline V gene are LGHNA and YNFKEQ. CDR3 protein: CVSSQDRRGGYTS. The CDR3 DNA is TGTGTCAGCAGCCAAGATAGGAGAGGGGGCTACACCTCC.

This clonotype was found a few times. The gene calls are TRBV3-1 and TRBJ1-1; unclear D gene. The CDR3 loop spans 17 amino acids. Germline-derived CDR1 and CDR2 are LGHDT and YNNKEL (reference sequence). V was clipped by 0 bases and J by 3 bases, with 17 bases between them. The CDR3 is CASSQEFFPSGDTEAFF. The CDR3 DNA follows: TGTGCCAGCAGCCAAGAATTTTTTCCGTCTGGGGACACTGAAGCTTTCTTT.

The J gene is TRBJ2-7, the V gene TRBV27, with 10 bases lining up with TRBD1. CDR1 is MNHEY and CDR2 is SMNVEV in the germline V gene (reference sequence). CDR3 length: 14 residues. Trimming cost V 5 bases and J 6 bases; bases outside gene matches: 7. The CDR3 sequence is CASSQSRDRGEQYF. CDR3 nucleotides: TGTGCCAGCAGTCAGTCCCGGGACAGGGGCGAGCAGTACTTC.

The gene calls are TRBV19 and TRBJ2-7, with TRBD1 matching 9 bases. V was pared by 9 bases and J by 7 bases, with 13 bases of the junction left unmatched. CDR3 length: 14 amino acids. Germline V CDR1 and CDR2: LNHDA, SQIVND (reference sequence). CDR3 bases: TGTGCCAGCGCCGCACAGGGGGCCCTGATTGAGCAGTACTTC. Translated, it gives CASAAQGALIEQYF.

This clonotype was seen a few times. V is TRBV6-1 and J is TRBJ2-7; TRBD1 agrees at 7 bases. Germline-derived CDR1 and CDR2 are MNHNS and SASEGT. The junction had 15 bases not matched to a gene; V was cut back by 10 bases and J by 6 bases. The CDR3 loop spans 14 amino acids. The CDR3 bases are TGTGCCACGGCTCTAGGGACAGTGGATCGCGAGCAGTACTTC. Amino acid sequence: CATALGTVDREQYF.

Concerning this clonotype itself: A clone one base away is much larger, so this may be a read error. J is TRBJ2-7 and V is TRBV12-3 or TRBV12-4; 7 bases map to TRBD1. The CDR3 has 14 residues. Trimming took 6 bases from V and 3 from J; bases not matched to a gene: 8. The CDR3 protein is CASSRASGGYEQYF. Here the CDR3 DNA reads TGTGCCAGCAGCAGGGCCTCAGGGGGCTACGAGCAGTACTTC.

CDR3 sequence (DNA): TGCAGTGCATTTTCGACAGGGGGCTCGCAGGGGACCCAGTACTTC. Translation: CSAFSTGGSQGTQYF. The genes are TRBV20-1 and TRBJ2-5, with 10 bases aligning to TRBD1. Looked up from germline, CDR1 is DFQATT and CDR2 is SNEGSKA (reference sequence). This CDR3 has 15 amino acids. The V gene end was trimmed by 6 bases and the J gene end by 7 bases; junction bases not matched to a gene: 14.

This clonotype was seen repeatedly, ten times or more. The chain recombines TRBV20-1 with TRBJ2-5, with D possibly matching TRBD2 (6 bases). CDR1 DFQATT and CDR2 SNEGSKA come from the germline V gene (reference sequence). The CDR3 runs 15 residues. Trimming removed 1 base from V and 2 bases from J, with 14 bases in between. The CDR3 coding sequence is TGCAGTGCTAGAGGCCCGGGACTGATACAAGAGACCCAGTACTTC. Its translation: CSARGPGLIQETQYF.

This clonotype came up many times. This chain connects TRBV15 to TRBJ1-1, with 8 bases aligning to TRBD1. Germline loops: CDR1 LNHNV, CDR2 YYDKDF (reference sequence). J was trimmed by 4 bases and V by 1 base; bases with no gene match: 5. CDR3 length equals 15 residues. The CDR3 protein is CATSRGAGGVTEAFF. The CDR3 nucleotides read TGTGCCACCAGCAGAGGGGCAGGGGGCGTCACTGAAGCTTTCTTT. Together with reference TRBV15 and TRBJ1-1, the CDR3 gives the full variable domain: DAMVIQNPRYQVTQFGKPVTLSCSQTLNHNVMYWYQQKSSQAPKLLFHYYDKDFNNEADTPDNFQSRRPNTSFCFLDIRSPGLGDTAMYLCATSRGAGGVTEAFFGQGTRLTVV.

This clonotype has only one observation. A read error may explain this, as a much larger clone is one base away. The CDR3 coding sequence is TGCAGCGTTGTGGACGGGGTAAATGGCTACACCTTC. Its translation: CSVVDGVNGYTF. The J gene is TRBJ1-2, the V gene TRBV29-1; D not certain. The length of the CDR3 is 12 residues. Germline values: CDR1 SQVTM, CDR2 ANQGSEA. V was pared by 4 bases and J by 6 bases, with 12 bases between.

This clonotype occurred many times. The chain carries TRBV3-1 and TRBJ2-1; possibly TRBD2 for D (5 bases). The CDR3 extends over 15 amino acids. The germline gives CDR1 LGHDT, CDR2 YNNKEL (reference sequence). V was clipped by 2 bases and J by 6 bases, with 14 bases between them. DNA for the CDR3: TGTGCCAGCAGCCAACCCGAGGGTTTGGCCAATGAGCAGTTCTTC. Its protein is CASSQPEGLANEQFF.

In this sample, this clonotype turned up many times. This chain uses TRBV6-2 or TRBV6-3 with TRBJ1-1; weak D call: TRBD1 (6 bases). The germline CDR1 and CDR2 sequences are MNHEY and SVGEGT. V lost 6 bases and J 1 base, leaving 6 bases between the germline ends. CDR3 size: 12 residues. CDR3 amino acids: CASRTGNTEAFF. In DNA, the CDR3 is TGTGCCAGCAGGACAGGGAACACTGAAGCTTTCTTT.

This sequence joins TRBV6-2 or TRBV6-3 and TRBJ1-1; 7 bases agree with TRBD1. The CDR3 contains 16 residues. CDR1 and CDR2 from the germline V gene are MNHEY and SVGEGT. V shed 8 bases, J shed 1 base, and the junction held 13 bases outside the gene matches. CDR3 DNA: TGTGCCAGCCTCGGGGATAACAGGGGCCCGAACACTGAAGCTTTCTTT. Translation: CASLGDNRGPNTEAFF.

This chain joins TRBV6-1 and TRBJ1-1; 7 bases map to TRBD1. Trimming at V came to 6 bases and at J to 4 bases, leaving 8 bases not matched to a gene. Germline V CDR1 and CDR2: MNHNS, SASEGT. This CDR3 has 14 residues. CDR3 sequence: CASRRDRDSTEAFF. The CDR3 DNA follows: TGTGCCAGCAGGAGAGACAGGGATAGCACTGAAGCTTTCTTT.

V is TRBV20-1 and J is TRBJ1-2, with 10 positions matching TRBD1. After removal of 0 bases from V and 3 bases from J, the junction contained 4 bases not matched to a gene. The CDR3 consists of 15 residues. Germline CDR1 reads DFQATT; CDR2 reads SNEGSKA (reference sequence). CDR3 amino acids: CSARDRDRGHYGYTF. CDR3 coding DNA: TGCAGTGCTAGAGACCGGGACAGGGGACACTATGGCTACACCTTC.

V is TRBV4-1 and J is TRBJ2-1; 8 bases are a match to TRBD2. Germline V lookup: CDR1 MGHRA, CDR2 YSYEKL. The trim removed 4 bases at V and 10 bases at J, leaving 12 bases unmatched. The CDR3 has 15 residues. CDR3 region: CASSLVPAGVREQFF. The CDR3 nucleotides read TGCGCCAGCAGCCTTGTCCCAGCGGGAGTCAGGGAGCAGTTCTTC.

The chain joins TRBV7-2 to TRBJ2-7; the match to TRBD2 covers 15 bases. The CDR3 has 19 residues. From germline, CDR1 is SGHTA and CDR2 FQGNSA. With V trimmed by 1 base and J by 6 bases, 13 bases remained unmatched. CDR3 in amino acids: CASSLGWTSGRAEALEQYF. DNA of the CDR3: TGTGCCAGCAGCTTAGGCTGGACTAGCGGGAGGGCCGAGGCTCTCGAGCAGTACTTC.

The chain is built from TRBV28 and TRBJ2-7; 10 bases fit TRBD1. This CDR3 spans 16 amino acids. V was pared by 3 bases and J by 3 bases, with 8 bases of the junction left unmatched. CDR1 is MDHEN, CDR2 SYDVKM, per germline. The CDR3 bases are TGTGCCAGCAGTTTGGGGGGGGGACAGGGGTACTACGAGCAGTACTTC. The encoded protein is CASSLGGGQGYYEQYF. Supplemented by reference TRBV28 and TRBJ2-7, the full variable domain reads DVKVTQSSRYLVKRTGEKVFLECVQDMDHENMFWYRQDPGLGLRLIYFSYDVKMKEKGDIPEGYSVSREKKERFSLILESASTNQTSMYLCASSLGGGQGYYEQYFGPGTRLTVT.

The chain couples TRBV30 to TRBJ2-2; no firm D call. The CDR3 sequence is 13 residues long. Trimming removed 0 bases from V and 6 bases from J, with 8 bases in between. CDR1 and CDR2 from the germline V gene are GTSNPN and SVGIG (reference sequence). CDR3 residues: CAWSVKGAGELFF. CDR3 nucleotides: TGTGCCTGGAGTGTAAAGGGTGCCGGGGAGCTGTTTTTT.

This clonotype occurred a few times. V gene TRBV19 combines with J gene TRBJ2-2; 8 bases agree with TRBD2. Germline V gives CDR1 LNHDA, CDR2 SQIVND (reference sequence). This CDR3 is 14 amino acids long. Trimming removed 6 bases from V and 3 bases from J; junction bases left unmatched: 3. The CDR3 loop is CASSGRAHTGELFF. Here the CDR3 DNA reads TGTGCCAGTAGCGGGAGGGCCCACACCGGGGAGCTGTTTTTT.

There are many counts of this clonotype. This sequence joins TRBV11-2 and TRBJ2-7, with a tentative D call TRBD1 (5 bases). The CDR3 covers 13 residues. V was trimmed by 1 base and J by 4 bases, leaving 8 bases between them. Germline assignment: CDR1 SGHAT and CDR2 FQNNGV. The CDR3 region is CASSLVTGYEQYF. The CDR3 nucleotides read TGTGCCAGCAGCTTAGTCACAGGATACGAGCAGTACTTC. The full variable domain, its missing parts supplied by reference TRBV11-2 and TRBJ2-7, is EAGVAQSPRYKIIEKRQSVAFWCNPISGHATLYWYQQILGQGPKLLIQFQNNGVVDDSQLPKDRFSAERLKGVDSTLKIQPAKLEDSAVYLCASSLVTGYEQYFGPGTRLTVT.

Of note for this clonotype: A read error is possible here, since a much larger clone lies one base away. The chain uses TRBV12-3 or TRBV12-4 and TRBJ2-5, with D possibly being TRBD2 (6 bases). The CDR3 spans 13 residues. V was trimmed by 4 bases and J by 5 bases, leaving 11 bases between them. CDR3 residues: CASSYRREETQYF. In nucleotides, the CDR3 is TGTGCCAGCAGTTATCGGAGGGAGGAGACCCAGTACTTC.

The chain links TRBV29-1 to TRBJ2-7, with D possibly TRBD2 on 5 matching bases. CDR3 length: 15 amino acids. Germline CDR1 and CDR2: SQVTM and ANQGSEA. Deletions cut 1 base from V and 4 bases from J, with 17 bases between. The CDR3 reads CSVEVRGSLGYEQYF. As DNA, the CDR3 is TGCAGCGTTGAAGTACGTGGGAGCCTAGGGTACGAGCAGTACTTC.

The chain joins TRBV12-5 to TRBJ2-3; 13 positions match TRBD2. With V trimmed by 1 base and J by 5 bases, 3 bases remained unmatched. CDR1 and CDR2 from the germline V gene are LGHNT and FRNRAP. This CDR3 is built from 16 residues. The CDR3 nucleotides read TGTGCTAGTGGTTTGGGACTAGCGGGAGGAGGAGATACGCAGTATTTT. It yields the protein CASGLGLAGGGDTQYF.

This clonotype was detected a few times. The chain employs TRBV28 and TRBJ2-4; D uncertain. V lost 3 bases to trimming and J lost 13 bases, with 16 bases between them. The CDR3 sequence is 13 residues long. CDR1 is MDHEN, CDR2 SYDVKM, per germline. CDR3 in amino acids: CASSFSTLRFQYF. The CDR3 DNA follows: TGTGCCAGCAGTTTTTCTACATTGAGGTTCCAGTACTTC.

This clonotype was counted between two and nine times. Just one base apart from a much larger clone, this may be a read error. The chain combines TRBV6-1 with TRBJ1-5; no reliable D call. V lost 1 base to trimming and J lost 6 bases, with 1 base between them. Germline CDR1 MNHNS, CDR2 SASEGT. CDR3 length: 11 residues. In DNA, the CDR3 is TGTGCCAGCAGTGAAGTTCAGCCCCAGCATTTT. Translating gives CASSEVQPQHF.

This clonotype was counted between two and nine times. The chain links TRBV30 to TRBJ1-4; D gene uncertain. The V end lost 2 bases, the J end lost 2 bases, and 12 bases lay between the germline ends. The germline gives CDR1 GTSNPN, CDR2 SVGIG (reference sequence). The CDR3 is 15 residues long. For the CDR3, the DNA is TGTGCCTGGAGTCCGTCGCTGTGGACTAATGAAAAACTGTTTTTT. Encoded protein: CAWSPSLWTNEKLFF.